What follows is one T cell receptor beta chain and its context. This clone has only one observation. The clone's antigen remains unknown. Per-nucleotide qualities are absent, and no much larger clonotype sits a single base away. One collaborating source in Seattle enrolled patients while the patients were actively infected and followed the patients over time throughout the course of disease. Whole blood was collected in K2EDTA tubes by collaborating institutions according to the institutions' own protocols. For TCRbeta analysis, collaborators shipped samples as frozen whole blood, isolated PBMCs, or DNA extracted from either of those sample types. The data originate from a study of blood T cell repertoires in COVID-19 (TCRdb year 2020). About the study as a whole: Collaborator samples came from the United States, Italy and Spain and covered acute and convalescent phases of COVID-19. Samples came from the ongoing ImmuneRACE study (first 160 participants) plus 1,254 subjects from 6 global collaborators. The material from the prospective study consisted of cDNA or gDNA derived from T cells, B-cell-depleted T cells, or PBMCs. Deeply sampled blood TCRbeta repertoires from subjects exposed to, actively infected with, or recovered from COVID-19 were included in the dataset. HLA class I and class II types, where available, came from metadata supplied by the sample provider rather than from assay-based typing. The repertoires were released in a freely available public database intended as a resource for research on the immune response to SARS-CoV-2. A de-identified subject ID, COVID-19 status, age in years and sex were almost always included in the sample metadata. General findings and caveats noted by the study authors: How much clinical and demographic metadata was included differed by source and by participant, and the metadata was provided uncurated.

CDR1 LNHDA and CDR2 SQIVND are derived from the germline V gene (reference sequence). At the junction V is shortened by 10 bases and J by 0 bases, with 18 bases in between. From its cysteine to its phenylalanine, the CDR3 spans 15 amino acids. Just CDR3 DNA is preserved here, 45 bases in frame from base 1. TCRbeta CDR3 regions were amplified from genomic DNA by means of the immunoSEQ Assay, a bias-controlled multiplex PCR. The authors' analysis ran thus. Nucleated cell counts per sample were estimated from amplification of reference gene primers within the assay. To quantify the absolute abundance of each unique TCRbeta CDR3 rearrangement, sequence reads were collapsed and filtered. For each sample, productive Simpson clonality was calculated as the square root of Simpson's diversity index over productive rearrangements. Not all clones reach the TCRdb copy of this immuneACCESS table, which keeps in-frame sequences only. Checked studies attribute under half of the gap to unresolved V genes and leave the rest unexplained. V, J and clone size reflect that table, while D and trimming were determined from the DNA. The sample contains roughly 120,000 clones, about 88% of them found a single time. The top ten clonotypes cover less than 5% of the sample.

Sequenced input: peripheral blood. In this chain, TRBV19 is recombined with TRBJ1-1; no confident D gene assignment can be made. The receptor comes from a man aged 55 to 70 with COVID-19, enrolled during active disease. The CDR3 has the sequence CANTGVRGLNTEAFF. The bases read TGTGCCAATACTGGAGTCCGAGGATTGAACACTGAAGCTTTCTTT.